Following are 14 T cell receptor beta chains from one sample sequenced in a study of neurological immune-mediated disorders. One entry per CDR3 protein, called by TCRdb with MiXCR from the 5' RACE reads. This sample has 36,000 or so distinct CDR3 sequences, with 10% found just once. Sequences were obtained from PBMCs. These receptors all stem from a woman in her thirties with HTLV-1-associated myelopathy (HAM/TSP).

This clonotype was recorded at least ten times. V gene TRBV7-9 combines with J gene TRBJ1-1; a weak D match, TRBD1 (5 bases). This CDR3 comprises 15 residues. Germline CDR1 reads SEHNR; CDR2 reads FQNEAQ (reference sequence). Deletions cut 7 bases from V and 1 base from J, with 16 bases between. The CDR3 region has the DNA TGTGCCAGCAATTTCCCAGGGCCCCGGAACACTGAAGCTTTCTTT. Translated: CASNFPGPRNTEAFF.

This clonotype has a count of ten or more. The chain carries TRBV10-2 and TRBJ2-7; D ambiguous. V lost 9 bases and J lost 4, with 16 bases in between. CDR1 and CDR2 (germline): WSHSY, SAAADI. CDR3 length: 13 residues. In DNA form, the CDR3 reads TGCGCCAGTAGCTTCCAAATGGGGTACGAGCAGTACTTC. Residues: CASSFQMGYEQYF.

Regarding this clonotype: An end of the junction does not agree with germline; a read error may underlie this. V gene TRBV7-2 combines with J gene TRBJ1-2, with 7 positions matching TRBD1. The CDR3 totals 14 residues. Germline V CDR1 and CDR2: SGHTA, FQGNSA. CDR3 DNA: TGTGCCAACAGCTTAGAGACAGGGTCCTTTGGCTACACCTTC. As protein: CANSLETGSFGYTF.

CDR3: CASSTAWSWFIWETQYF. CDR3 bases: TGTGCCAGCAGCACCGCCTGGTCTTGGTTTATTTGGGAGACCCAGTACTTC. The chain carries TRBV5-5 and TRBJ2-5, with D hard to call. Germline CDR1 SGHKS, CDR2 YYEKEE (reference sequence). V shed 4 bases and J shed 5 bases, with 24 bases lying between them. This CDR3 spans 17 amino acids.

This clonotype appeared many times. The rearrangement links TRBV20-1 to TRBJ1-6, with D possibly matching TRBD1 (5 bases). V lost 6 bases, J lost 9 bases, and 18 bases lay in between. Germline CDR1 is DFQATT and CDR2 is SNEGSKA (reference sequence). CDR3 length equals 14 residues. The CDR3: CSASGVLRGSPLHF. The CDR3 nucleotides are TGCAGTGCCTCGGGGGTCTTACGAGGTTCACCCCTCCACTTT.

This clonotype was seen at least ten times. The chain carries TRBV5-1 and TRBJ2-3; weak D call: TRBD1 (5 bases). V was pared by 3 bases and J by 2 bases, with 13 bases between. CDR1 SGHRS and CDR2 YFSETQ come from the germline V gene. The CDR3 has 15 residues. The CDR3 reads CASSWQGRITDTQYF. As DNA, the CDR3 is TGCGCCAGCAGCTGGCAGGGAAGGATCACAGATACGCAGTATTTT.

This clonotype was recorded many times. The chain recombines TRBV7-2 with TRBJ1-4; D not resolved. This CDR3 comprises 13 residues. The V gene lost 5 bases and the J gene lost 8 bases, with 12 bases spanning the gap. The germline V gene has CDR1 SGHTA and CDR2 FQGNSA. CDR3 bases: TGTGCCAGCAGCCGCAGTAAAACCGAAAAACTGTTTTTT. Protein sequence: CASSRSKTEKLFF.

There are many counts of this clonotype. V usage is TRBV5-1 and J usage is TRBJ2-2; D perhaps matches TRBD2 (6 bases). This CDR3 is built from 15 residues. V lost 7 bases to trimming and J lost 2 bases, with 15 bases between them. The germline V gene encodes CDR1 SGHRS and CDR2 YFSETQ. The CDR3 nucleotides are TGCGCCAGCCGCCGGGACTCCCTCAACACCGGGGAGCTGTTTTTT. Amino acids: CASRRDSLNTGELFF.

This clonotype was detected ten times or more. The chain combines TRBV20-1 with TRBJ2-5, with 8 bases matching TRBD1. CDR1 and CDR2 from the germline V gene are DFQATT and SNEGSKA (reference sequence). With 5 bases clipped from V and 5 bases from J, the junction kept 10 bases outside the gene matches. The CDR3 loop spans 14 amino acids. CDR3 residues: CSAPRQGSRETQYF. The CDR3 DNA reads TGCAGTGCTCCTAGACAGGGGAGTAGGGAGACCCAGTACTTC.

This clonotype was detected ten times or more. The rearrangement uses TRBV27 and TRBJ1-1; 9 positions agree with TRBD1. This CDR3 spans 16 amino acids. Trimming removed 8 bases from V and 4 bases from J; junction bases left unmatched: 14. The germline CDR1 and CDR2 sequences are MNHEY and SMNVEV (reference sequence). In DNA, the CDR3 is TGTGCCAGCCAGCCGGGACAGGGTTTCTTGGGCACTGAAGCTTTCTTT. It specifies CASQPGQGFLGTEAFF.

To note about this clonotype: Lacking the conserved final phenylalanine or tryptophan, this CDR3 likely reflects a read error. This chain connects TRBV12-3 or TRBV12-4 to TRBJ2-7, with D possibly matching TRBD2 (6 bases). CDR3 size: 16 residues. Trimming cost V 5 bases and J 0 bases, with 17 bases left between them. The CDR3 DNA is TGTGCCAGCAGTACTGGGGGTATAGCGGCCTCCTACGAGCAGTACTAC. Protein product: CASSTGGIAASYEQYY.

This clonotype has ten or more counts. The chain joins TRBV6-1 to TRBJ1-1; a weak D match, TRBD1 (6 bases). Germline V gene sequence: CDR1 MNHNS, CDR2 SASEGT. Trimming took off 2 bases at V and 3 bases at J, with 16 bases between the two ends. The CDR3 contains 16 residues. The CDR3 region is CASSEWGGFMDTEAFF. The CDR3 DNA reads TGTGCCAGCAGTGAATGGGGGGGCTTCATGGACACTGAAGCTTTCTTT.

This clonotype was observed many times. The chain uses TRBV5-1 and TRBJ1-6; D not resolved. Germline V lookup: CDR1 SGHRS, CDR2 YFSETQ. Trimming took 7 bases from V and 4 from J, leaving 9 bases between them. The CDR3 covers 13 residues. The CDR3 loop is CASAVTYNSPLHF. The CDR3 nucleotides read TGCGCCAGCGCGGTTACTTATAATTCACCCCTCCACTTT. The complete variable domain, with remaining parts taken from reference TRBV5-1 and TRBJ1-6, reads KAGVTQTPRYLIKTRGQQVTLSCSPISGHRSVSWYQQTPGQGLQFLFEYFSETQRNKGNFPGRFSGRQFSNSRSEMNVSTLELGDSALYLCASAVTYNSPLHFGNGTRLTVT.

This clonotype came up many times. V gene TRBV20-1 combines with J gene TRBJ2-7; D remains unclear. This CDR3 region has 12 residues. Between the trimmed V and J ends, which lost 6 bases and 6 bases, there was a span of 15 bases. Germline loops: CDR1 DFQATT, CDR2 SNEGSKA (reference sequence). The CDR3 DNA is TGCAGTGCCGTTTCTCTAGGACCCGAGCAGTACTTC. It specifies CSAVSLGPEQYF.